These 26 T cell receptor beta chains originate from one sample sequenced in a study of cytomegalovirus exposure and HLA in healthy donors. 60 Vbeta and 13 Jbeta primers were used in PCR. TCRdb keeps only in-frame clones here, not all; method: immunoSEQ multiplex PCR. The table lists roughly 97,000 clones, 81% of them singletons. Sample: PBMCs. These receptors all stem from a man between 35 and 55 years old in good health and CMV-seropositive.

The J gene is TRBJ2-2, the V gene TRBV7-2; D is ambiguous. The CDR3 totals 15 residues. V lost 1 base and J lost 4, with 10 bases in between. Germline CDR1 SGHTA, CDR2 FQGNSA. The CDR3, as DNA: TGTGCCAGCAGCTTAGACCAGATCGCCACCGGGGAGCTGTTTTTT. Translation gives CASSLDQIATGELFF. Looking up the rest from reference TRBV7-2 and TRBJ2-2 gives the full variable domain: GAGVSQSPSNKVTEKGKDVELRCDPISGHTALYWYRQSLGQGLEFLIYFQGNSAPDKSGLPSDRFSAERTGGSVSTLTIQRTQQEDSAVYLCASSLDQIATGELFFGEGSRLTVL.

The chain couples TRBV5-5 to TRBJ1-2; 8 bases match TRBD1. Losses at the gene ends were 6 bases for V and 7 bases for J; bases not matched to a gene: 8. Germline assignment: CDR1 SGHKS and CDR2 YYEKEE (reference sequence). The CDR3 length is 13 residues. CDR3 nucleotide sequence: TGTGCCAGCACCTTAGGACAGGGTGCTGGCTACACCTTC. Protein sequence: CASTLGQGAGYTF.

The genes are TRBV11-3 and TRBJ2-1; 11 bases line up with TRBD1. CDR3 length: 18 amino acids. In germline, CDR1 is SGHNT, CDR2 YENEEA. V was clipped by 1 base and J by 0 bases; unmatched bases: 5. The CDR3: CASSLVFGTGGSYNEQFF. For the CDR3, the DNA is TGTGCCAGCAGCTTAGTGTTCGGGACAGGGGGCTCCTACAATGAGCAGTTCTTC.

CDR3 sequence: CASSLGGSTSYEQYF. In DNA, the CDR3 is TGTGCCAGCAGTTTAGGCGGTTCGACCTCCTACGAGCAGTACTTC. The J gene is TRBJ2-7, the V gene TRBV28; D uncertain. V lost 2 bases and J lost 0, with 11 bases in between. CDR3 length: 15 residues. CDR1 MDHEN and CDR2 SYDVKM come from the germline V gene.

This CDR3 reads CASRDNQGNEQFF. The DNA of the CDR3 is TGCGCCAGCAGAGACAACCAGGGAAATGAGCAGTTCTTC. This chain connects TRBV5-1 to TRBJ2-1; weak D call: TRBD1 (5 bases). V lost 5 bases and J lost 7, with 13 bases in between. The germline V gene has CDR1 SGHRS and CDR2 YFSETQ. The CDR3 length is 13 residues.

This chain uses TRBV15 with TRBJ1-4, with a possible D match to TRBD1 (6 bases). Germline V gene sequence: CDR1 LNHNV, CDR2 YYDKDF (reference sequence). The CDR3 has 13 amino acids. Trimming cost V 3 bases and J 8 bases, with 10 bases left between them. CDR3 in amino acids: CATSRDSSEKLFF. CDR3 coding DNA: TGTGCCACCAGCAGGGACAGTTCGGAAAAACTGTTTTTT.

This clone has a single count. A junction boundary mismatches the germline segment, possibly from a read error. The genes are TRBV7-9 and TRBJ1-2; no firm D call. Looked up from germline, CDR1 is SEHNR and CDR2 is FQNEAQ (reference sequence). This CDR3 is 13 amino acids long. CDR3 in amino acids: CSSSLDKNYGYTF. The CDR3 DNA sequence: TGTTCCAGCAGCTTAGACAAGAACTATGGCTACACCTTC.

The chain uses TRBV7-9 and TRBJ2-1; D remains ambiguous. The germline V gene encodes CDR1 SEHNR and CDR2 FQNEAQ (reference sequence). Between the trimmed V and J ends, which lost 1 base and 3 bases, there was a span of 7 bases. The CDR3 totals 14 residues. The CDR3 nucleotides are TGTGCCAGCAGCTTAGGGAGCGACTACAATGAGCAGTTCTTC. Encoded protein: CASSLGSDYNEQFF. The variable domain in full, with the rest retrieved from reference TRBV7-9 and TRBJ2-1, is DTGVSQNPRHKITKRGQNVTFRCDPISEHNRLYWYRQTLGQGPEFLTYFQNEAQLEKSRLLSDRFSAERPKGSFSTLEIQRTEQGDSAMYLCASSLGSDYNEQFFGPGTRLTVL.

This chain joins TRBV25-1 and TRBJ1-2; a possible D gene is TRBD1 (6 bases). CDR3 length equals 13 residues. Per the germline V gene, CDR1 is MGHDK and CDR2 is SYGVNS. V dropped 5 bases and J dropped 7 bases, with 14 bases sitting between them. CDR3 region: CASSLNREGGYTF. As DNA, the CDR3 is TGTGCCAGCAGTTTAAACAGGGAGGGTGGCTACACCTTC.

The rearrangement uses TRBV5-1 and TRBJ2-1; 8 positions agree with TRBD1. V lost 2 bases, J lost 5 bases, and 9 bases stayed unmatched. There are 16 residues in the CDR3. Germline V gene lookup returns CDR1 SGHRS and CDR2 YFSETQ. The CDR3: CASSLWTGFRNNEQFF. In DNA form, the CDR3 reads TGCGCCAGCAGCTTATGGACAGGGTTCAGGAACAATGAGCAGTTCTTC.

The chain carries TRBV15 and TRBJ1-1; D gene uncertain. The CDR3 extends over 14 amino acids. V shed 5 bases and J shed 6 bases, with 16 bases lying between them. Germline CDR1 LNHNV, CDR2 YYDKDF (reference sequence). The CDR3: CATSRLSTFAEAFF. CDR3 nucleotides: TGTGCCACCAGCCGCCTAAGTACTTTTGCTGAAGCTTTCTTT.

This rearrangement joins TRBV4-1 to TRBJ2-5; no definite D call. The CDR3 covers 14 residues. CDR1 and CDR2 from the germline V gene are MGHRA and YSYEKL. Trimming took 0 bases from V and 1 from J, leaving 6 bases between them. As DNA, the CDR3 is TGCGCCAGCAGCCAAGAACAAACCCAAGAGACCCAGTACTTC. Translation gives CASSQEQTQETQYF.

V usage is TRBV30 and J usage is TRBJ1-5; 8 nucleotides agree with TRBD1. The CDR3 is 13 residues long. V lost 3 bases to trimming and J lost 7 bases; unmatched junction nucleotides: 5. CDR1 and CDR2 from the germline V gene are GTSNPN and SVGIG (reference sequence). This chain's CDR3 is CAWSNSGGQPQHF. The CDR3 region has the DNA TGTGCCTGGAGCAATTCAGGGGGCCAGCCCCAGCATTTT.

The sample holds one count of this clone. The chain is built from TRBV13 and TRBJ1-2; 8 bases agree with TRBD1. Germline CDR1 reads PRHDT; CDR2 reads FYEKMQ (reference sequence). V dropped 5 bases and J dropped 4; count of bases not matched to a gene: 6. CDR3 length equals 14 residues. The CDR3 region has the DNA TGTGCCAGCAGCCTTCAGGGGGCTGTCTATGGCTACACCTTC. Its protein product is CASSLQGAVYGYTF.

The chain uses TRBV4-1 and TRBJ2-2, with 9 bases lining up with TRBD2. CDR1 and CDR2 from the germline V gene are MGHRA and YSYEKL. The CDR3 is made up of 17 amino acids. V gave up 4 bases and J gave up 1 base; unmatched junction bases: 7. The CDR3 DNA is TGCGCCAGCAGCCGGGGATCTAGCGGGGTGAACACCGGGGAGCTGTTTTTT. Amino acid sequence: CASSRGSSGVNTGELFF.

This rearrangement joins TRBV4-1 to TRBJ2-7; 8 nucleotides agree with TRBD1. V shed 4 bases, J shed 4 bases, and the junction held 9 bases outside the gene matches. CDR3 length: 15 residues. Per the germline V gene, CDR1 is MGHRA and CDR2 is YSYEKL. The CDR3 DNA sequence: TGCGCCAGCAGCCGGTTGGCAGGGGGCACGTACGAGCAGTACTTC. Amino acids: CASSRLAGGTYEQYF.

CDR3 sequence: CASSLFGGREKLFF. DNA for the CDR3: TGTGCCAGCAGCTTATTCGGGGGGCGCGAAAAACTGTTTTTT. This sequence joins TRBV7-2 and TRBJ1-4, with D perhaps matching TRBD1 (6 bases). The CDR3 sequence is 14 residues long. The V end was cut by 2 bases, the J end by 8 bases, with 12 bases between. Germline V CDR1 and CDR2: SGHTA, FQGNSA.

The sample holds one count of this clone. The rearrangement links TRBV29-1 to TRBJ2-7; weak D call: TRBD1 (6 bases). The CDR3 consists of 12 residues. V was cut by 7 bases and J by 1 base, with 11 bases left in between. The V gene's germline CDR1 is SQVTM and CDR2 ANQGSEA. The CDR3 loop is CSAADSSYEQYF. CDR3 sequence (DNA): TGCAGCGCCGCGGACAGTTCCTACGAGCAGTACTTC.

The chain recombines TRBV10-3 with TRBJ1-4; 11 bases agree with TRBD1. This CDR3 has 14 residues. Losses at the gene ends were 6 bases for V and 7 bases for J; bases not matched to a gene: 4. CDR1 is ENHRY and CDR2 is SYGVKD in the germline V gene. CDR3 bases: TGTGCCATCAGGCCGGGACAGGGGGGTGAAAAACTGTTTTTT. Translated: CAIRPGQGGEKLFF.

The gene calls are TRBV11-2 and TRBJ1-1, with D hard to call. CDR1 and CDR2 (germline): SGHAT, FQNNGV. This CDR3 has 12 residues. V was trimmed by 1 base and J by 11 bases, leaving 11 bases between them. Here the CDR3 reads CASSLVGGTAFF. CDR3 DNA sequence: TGTGCCAGCAGCTTAGTAGGCGGAACTGCTTTCTTT. Variable domain in full (rest from reference TRBV11-2 and TRBJ1-1): EAGVAQSPRYKIIEKRQSVAFWCNPISGHATLYWYQQILGQGPKLLIQFQNNGVVDDSQLPKDRFSAERLKGVDSTLKIQPAKLEDSAVYLCASSLVGGTAFFGQGTRLTVV.

The rearrangement links TRBV19 to TRBJ1-2; 8 bases map to TRBD1. Looked up from germline, CDR1 is LNHDA and CDR2 is SQIVND (reference sequence). This CDR3 has 15 amino acids. After removal of 3 bases from V and 4 bases from J, the junction contained 7 bases not matched to a gene. The CDR3 spells CASSMDRASGYGYTF. The CDR3 DNA is TGTGCCAGTAGTATGGACAGGGCTAGTGGCTATGGCTACACCTTC.

The chain uses TRBV29-1 and TRBJ2-1; D perhaps matches TRBD2 (5 bases). Germline CDR1 SQVTM, CDR2 ANQGSEA. V lost 3 bases to trimming and J lost 6 bases, with 18 bases between them. The CDR3 runs to 15 residues. The CDR3 loop is CSVEGSRTRGNEQFF. The CDR3, as DNA: TGCAGCGTTGAGGGGTCGCGGACTCGGGGCAATGAGCAGTTCTTC.

The chain employs TRBV6-5 and TRBJ2-7; a possible D gene is TRBD2 (5 bases). V was pared by 2 bases and J by 6 bases, with 14 bases between. Germline V gene sequence: CDR1 MNHEY, CDR2 SVGAGI. The CDR3 is 14 residues long. The CDR3: CASSYARGPGEQYF. CDR3 in DNA: TGTGCCAGCAGTTACGCCAGAGGGCCCGGCGAGCAGTACTTC.

The chain joins TRBV27 to TRBJ1-6, with D perhaps matching TRBD1 (6 bases). From germline, CDR1 is MNHEY and CDR2 SMNVEV (reference sequence). V dropped 6 bases and J dropped 2 bases, with 14 bases sitting between them. The CDR3 is 16 residues long. The CDR3 sequence: CASRSSGGAYNSPLHF. CDR3 DNA sequence: TGTGCCAGCAGGTCGAGCGGGGGCGCCTATAATTCACCCCTCCACTTT.

This clone was seen only a few times. One junction end does not reproduce the germline sequence, and a read error may be involved. CDR3 nucleotides: TGTTCCAGCAGCCGGCGGCGGGATCACTCCTACAATGAGCAGTTCTTC. It codes for CSSSRRRDHSYNEQFF. The chain has TRBV7-9 and TRBJ2-1; a weak D match, TRBD2 (6 bases). In germline, CDR1 is SEHNR, CDR2 FQNEAQ (reference sequence). The CDR3 covers 16 residues.

V is TRBV10-3 and J is TRBJ2-1, with TRBD2 matching over 7 bases. CDR1 and CDR2 (germline): ENHRY, SYGVKD. The CDR3 length is 14 residues. V trimming: 6 bases; J trimming: 5 bases; junction bases outside the gene matches: 7. Here the CDR3 DNA reads TGTGCCATCAGGGGGCTAGCGGCGGACAATGAGCAGTTCTTC. It is translated as CAIRGLAADNEQFF.